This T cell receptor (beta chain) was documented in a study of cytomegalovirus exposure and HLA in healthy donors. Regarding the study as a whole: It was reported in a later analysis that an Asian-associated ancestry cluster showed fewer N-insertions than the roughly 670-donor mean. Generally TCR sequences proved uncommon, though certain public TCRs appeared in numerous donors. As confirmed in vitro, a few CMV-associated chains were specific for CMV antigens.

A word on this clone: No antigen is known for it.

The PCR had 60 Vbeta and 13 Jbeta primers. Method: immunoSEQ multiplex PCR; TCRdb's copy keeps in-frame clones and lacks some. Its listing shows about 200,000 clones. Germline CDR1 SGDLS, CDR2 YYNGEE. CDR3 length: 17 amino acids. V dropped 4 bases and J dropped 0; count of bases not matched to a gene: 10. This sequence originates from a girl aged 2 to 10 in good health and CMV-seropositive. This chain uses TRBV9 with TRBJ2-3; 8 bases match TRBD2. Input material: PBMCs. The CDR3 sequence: CASSLRTSSTSTDTQYF. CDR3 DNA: TGTGCCAGCAGCTTACGGACTAGCAGTACTAGCACAGATACGCAGTATTTT.